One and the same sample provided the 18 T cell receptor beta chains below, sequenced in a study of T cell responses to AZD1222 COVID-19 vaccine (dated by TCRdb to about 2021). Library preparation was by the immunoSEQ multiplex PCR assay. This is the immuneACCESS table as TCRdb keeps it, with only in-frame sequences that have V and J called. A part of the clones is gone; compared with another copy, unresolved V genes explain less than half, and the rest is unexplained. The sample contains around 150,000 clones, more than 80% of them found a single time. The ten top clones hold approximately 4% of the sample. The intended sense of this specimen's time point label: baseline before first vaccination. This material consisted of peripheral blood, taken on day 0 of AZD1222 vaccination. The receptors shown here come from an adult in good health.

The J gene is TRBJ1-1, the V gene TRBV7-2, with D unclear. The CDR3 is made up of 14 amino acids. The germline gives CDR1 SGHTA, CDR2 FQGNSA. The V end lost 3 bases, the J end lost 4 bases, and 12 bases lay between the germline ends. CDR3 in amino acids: CASSFGSFGTEAFF. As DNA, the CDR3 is TGTGCCAGCAGCTTTGGCAGTTTCGGCACTGAAGCTTTCTTT.

This CDR3 reads CASSLVSNTEAFF. The CDR3 DNA follows: TGCGCCAGCAGCTTGGTCTCGAACACTGAAGCTTTCTTT. This chain uses TRBV5-1 with TRBJ1-1; D uncertain. There are 13 residues in the CDR3. The ends were cut back, 0 bases at V and 1 base at J, with 4 bases in the middle. The germline gives CDR1 SGHRS, CDR2 YFSETQ.

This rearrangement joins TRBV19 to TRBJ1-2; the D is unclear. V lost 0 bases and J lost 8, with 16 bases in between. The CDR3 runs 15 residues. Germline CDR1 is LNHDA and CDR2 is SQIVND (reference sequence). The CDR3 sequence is CASSIDPPTSVGYTF. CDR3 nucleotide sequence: TGTGCCAGTAGTATAGATCCTCCGACCTCGGTAGGCTACACCTTC.

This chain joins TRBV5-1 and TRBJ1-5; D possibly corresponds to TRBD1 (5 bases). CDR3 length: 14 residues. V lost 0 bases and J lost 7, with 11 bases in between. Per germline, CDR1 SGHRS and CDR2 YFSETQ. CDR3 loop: CASSLGDRGQPQHF. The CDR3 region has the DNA TGCGCCAGCAGCTTGGGGGACCGTGGGCAGCCCCAGCATTTT.

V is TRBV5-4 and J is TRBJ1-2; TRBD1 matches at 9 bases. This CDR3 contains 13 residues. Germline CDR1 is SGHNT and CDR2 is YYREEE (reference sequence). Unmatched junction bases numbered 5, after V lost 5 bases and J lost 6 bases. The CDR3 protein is CASRVGQGNGYTF. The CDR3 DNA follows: TGTGCCAGCAGGGTGGGACAGGGTAATGGCTACACCTTC.

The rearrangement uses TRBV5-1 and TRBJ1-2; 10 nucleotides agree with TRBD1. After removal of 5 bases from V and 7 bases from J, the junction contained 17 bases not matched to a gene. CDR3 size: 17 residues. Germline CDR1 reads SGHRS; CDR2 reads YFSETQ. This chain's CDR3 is CASSRTGGRWGCCGYTF. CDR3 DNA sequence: TGCGCCAGCAGTCGGACAGGGGGTCGGTGGGGATGTTGTGGCTACACCTTC.

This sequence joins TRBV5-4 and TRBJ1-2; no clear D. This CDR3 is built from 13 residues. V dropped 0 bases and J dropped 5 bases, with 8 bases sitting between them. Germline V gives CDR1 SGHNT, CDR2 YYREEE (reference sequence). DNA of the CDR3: TGTGCCAGCAGCTTGGCACCTTCTTATGGCTACACCTTC. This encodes CASSLAPSYGYTF.

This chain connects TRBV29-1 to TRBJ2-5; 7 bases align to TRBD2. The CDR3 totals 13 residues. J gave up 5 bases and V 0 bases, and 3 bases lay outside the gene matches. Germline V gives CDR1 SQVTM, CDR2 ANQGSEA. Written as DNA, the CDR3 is TGCAGCGTTGAAGAAGGGAGGGGCGAGACCCAGTACTTC. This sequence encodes CSVEEGRGETQYF.

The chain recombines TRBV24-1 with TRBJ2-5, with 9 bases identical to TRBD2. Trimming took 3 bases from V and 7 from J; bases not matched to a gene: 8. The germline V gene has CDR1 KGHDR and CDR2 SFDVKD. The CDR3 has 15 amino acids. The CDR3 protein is CATSDVTSGQGTQYF. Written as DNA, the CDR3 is TGTGCCACCAGTGATGTGACTAGCGGCCAGGGGACCCAGTACTTC.

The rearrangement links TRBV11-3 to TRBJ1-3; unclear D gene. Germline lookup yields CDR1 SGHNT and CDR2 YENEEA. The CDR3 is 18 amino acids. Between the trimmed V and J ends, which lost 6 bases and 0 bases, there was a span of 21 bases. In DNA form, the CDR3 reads TGTGCCAGCAGTCGAGGGCCCGGAGCGAAAGGCTCTGGAAACACCATATATTTT. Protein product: CASSRGPGAKGSGNTIYF.

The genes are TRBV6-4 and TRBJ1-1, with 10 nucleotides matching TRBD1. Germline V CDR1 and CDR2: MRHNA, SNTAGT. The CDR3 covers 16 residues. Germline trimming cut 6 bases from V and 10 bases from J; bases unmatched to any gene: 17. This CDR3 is CASSPGQGDSGDGAFF. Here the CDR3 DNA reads TGTGCCAGCAGCCCCGGACAGGGGGACTCTGGTGACGGAGCTTTCTTT.

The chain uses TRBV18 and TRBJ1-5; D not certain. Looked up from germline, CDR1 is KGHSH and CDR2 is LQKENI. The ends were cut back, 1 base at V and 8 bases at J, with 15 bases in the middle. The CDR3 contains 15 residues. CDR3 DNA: TGTGCCAGCTCACCACGAAGAGGTGATGTGGAGCCCCAGCATTTT. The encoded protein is CASSPRRGDVEPQHF.

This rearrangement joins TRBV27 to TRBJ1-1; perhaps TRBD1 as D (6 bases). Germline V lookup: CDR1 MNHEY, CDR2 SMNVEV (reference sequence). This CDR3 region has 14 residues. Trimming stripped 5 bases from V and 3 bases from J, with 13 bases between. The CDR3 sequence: CASSPGVGYTEAFF. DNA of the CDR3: TGTGCCAGCAGTCCAGGGGTGGGTTACACTGAAGCTTTCTTT.

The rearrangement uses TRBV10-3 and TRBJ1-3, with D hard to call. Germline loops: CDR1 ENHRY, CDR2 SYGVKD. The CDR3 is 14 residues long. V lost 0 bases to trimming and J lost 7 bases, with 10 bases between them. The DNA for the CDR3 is TGTGCCATCAGTGAGTCTGGCCCAGGTAACACCATATATTTT. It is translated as CAISESGPGNTIYF.

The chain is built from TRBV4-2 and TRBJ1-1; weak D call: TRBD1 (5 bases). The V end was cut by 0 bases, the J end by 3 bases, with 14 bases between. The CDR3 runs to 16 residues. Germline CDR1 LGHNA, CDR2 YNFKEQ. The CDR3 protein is CASSQEGNRLYTEAFF. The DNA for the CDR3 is TGTGCCAGCAGCCAAGAGGGTAACAGGTTGTACACTGAAGCTTTCTTT.

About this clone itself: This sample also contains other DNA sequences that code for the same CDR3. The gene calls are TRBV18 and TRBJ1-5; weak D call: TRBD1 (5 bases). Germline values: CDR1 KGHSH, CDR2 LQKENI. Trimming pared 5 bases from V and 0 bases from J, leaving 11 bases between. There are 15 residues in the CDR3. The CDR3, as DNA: TGTGCCAGCTCAGGGACGGGAGATAGCAATCAGCCCCAGCATTTT. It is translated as CASSGTGDSNQPQHF.

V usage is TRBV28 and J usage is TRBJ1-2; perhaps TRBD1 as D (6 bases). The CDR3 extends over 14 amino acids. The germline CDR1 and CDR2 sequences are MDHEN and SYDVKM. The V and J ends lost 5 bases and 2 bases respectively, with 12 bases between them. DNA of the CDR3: TGTGCCAGCAGTAGAACAGGGCCCAACTATGGCTACACCTTC. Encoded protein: CASSRTGPNYGYTF.

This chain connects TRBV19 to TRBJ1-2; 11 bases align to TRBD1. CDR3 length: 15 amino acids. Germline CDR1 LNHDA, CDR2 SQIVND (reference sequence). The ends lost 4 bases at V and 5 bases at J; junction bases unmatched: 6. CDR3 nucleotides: TGTGCCAGTAGTACGGGGACAGGGGGAGGTTATGGCTACACCTTC. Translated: CASSTGTGGGYGYTF.